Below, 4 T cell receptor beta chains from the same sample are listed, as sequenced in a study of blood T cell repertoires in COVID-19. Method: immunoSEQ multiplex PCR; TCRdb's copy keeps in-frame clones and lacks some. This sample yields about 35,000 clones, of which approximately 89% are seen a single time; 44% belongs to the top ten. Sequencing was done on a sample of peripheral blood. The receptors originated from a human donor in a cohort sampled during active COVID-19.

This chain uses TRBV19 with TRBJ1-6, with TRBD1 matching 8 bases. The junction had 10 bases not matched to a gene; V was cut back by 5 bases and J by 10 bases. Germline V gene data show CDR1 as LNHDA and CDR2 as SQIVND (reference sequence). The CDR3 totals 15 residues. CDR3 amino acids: CASSLSGQGGSPLHF. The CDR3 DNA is TGTGCCAGTAGTTTATCCGGACAGGGTGGGTCACCCCTCCACTTT.

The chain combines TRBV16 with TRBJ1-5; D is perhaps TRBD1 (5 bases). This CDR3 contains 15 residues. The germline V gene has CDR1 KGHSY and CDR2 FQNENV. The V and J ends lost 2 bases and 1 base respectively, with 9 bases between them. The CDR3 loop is CASSQGRGSNQPQHF. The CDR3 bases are TGTGCCAGCAGCCAAGGGAGGGGAAGCAATCAGCCCCAGCATTTT.

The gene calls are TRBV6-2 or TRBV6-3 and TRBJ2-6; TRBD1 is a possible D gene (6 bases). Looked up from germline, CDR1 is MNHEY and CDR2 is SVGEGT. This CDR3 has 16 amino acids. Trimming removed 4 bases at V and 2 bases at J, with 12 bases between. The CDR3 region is CASSSLRGPGANVLTF. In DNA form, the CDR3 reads TGTGCCAGCAGTTCCCTCAGGGGACCTGGGGCCAACGTCCTGACTTTC.

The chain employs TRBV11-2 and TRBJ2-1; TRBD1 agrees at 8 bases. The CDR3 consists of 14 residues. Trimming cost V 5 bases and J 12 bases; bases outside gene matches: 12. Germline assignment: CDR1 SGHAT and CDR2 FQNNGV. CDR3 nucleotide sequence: TGTGCCAGCAGCCGAAACATCATGGGGACAGGGCAGTTCTTC. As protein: CASSRNIMGTGQFF.